This TCR beta chain was sequenced in a study of identical twins (dated by TCRdb to between 2015 and 2016). Some background on the complete study: TCR alpha and beta repertoires from monozygotic twins, unrelated adults of various ages and cord blood were deep-sequenced to test whether fetal clonotypes persist. Replicate twin experiments were performed at different times using different library preparation protocols to rule out contamination. The paper as a whole reports these results and caveats: Fewer insertions were carried by abundant cord blood beta clonotypes; a weaker similar trend was observed in young adult naive repertoires, while no such trend was observed in memory repertoires. In monozygotic twins, recombination models systematically underestimated out-of-frame TCR alpha sharing, but the models matched the sharing seen between unrelated individuals. Compared with coincidental sharing between unrelated individuals, an excess of low generation-probability sequences was observed among out-of-frame TCR alpha sequences shared between twins. Invariant T cells such as MAIT and iNKT could partly confound zero-insertion analyses, though diverse VJ usage argued against this for most clonotypes. A weaker excess of twin sharing was found in beta out-of-frame sequences because the signal-to-noise ratio was lowered by fewer shared sequences. Because the same donors could not be followed over many years, the conclusions depended on cross-sectional statistical analysis.

All donors were healthy Caucasians. Three pairs of female monozygotic twins, all aged roughly 18 to 30 years, were included in the twin cohort. Using Miltenyi CD45RO+ enrichment and human naive T-cell isolation kits, memory (CD45RO+) and naive T cells were isolated from PBMC. This clonotype was counted many times. Its recognized antigen is unknown. Base qualities were left out, and no much larger clone turns up one base away. Library generation was performed with 5' RACE. Sequenced on an Illumina HiSeq 2000. A universal primer binding site was added through template switching, and the final cDNA carried a unique molecular identifier so that TCR cDNA molecules could be counted accurately. Specific primers in the conserved constant-segment region were used to synthesize first-strand cDNA for the TCR alpha and beta chains. Each cDNA library was double barcoded, with a SMART-Mk sample barcode plus Illumina barcodes, to control for contamination. Two successive PCR steps introduced TruSeq adapter sequences along with Illumina sample barcodes. The Illumina HiSeq platform was used with custom primers to sequence TCR alpha and beta cDNA libraries. Per the source publication's procedure: Unique molecular identifiers were extracted from raw reads with MiGEC, and CDR3 positions were determined with MiXCR. Recombination models were inferred per individual with the repgenHMM and IGoR tools using an EM algorithm. Shared clonotype analysis was performed with the tcR package in R, normalizing sharing by the product of cloneset sizes. Out-of-frame nonproductive sequences were analyzed to study raw recombination free of thymic and clonal selection effects. The public sequencing data were trimmed at Q25 with fastp and processed into clonotypes with MiXCR by TCRdb, which kept only in-frame beta chains. Rows matching on CDR3 protein sequence are summarized as one entry with the most common DNA and genes. TCRdb's processing, not the authors', yielded these V and J calls. This sample comprises about 280,000 distinct CDR3 sequences, about 8% of them detected only once. Clones ranked in the top ten supply over 2% of the sample.

Ends trimmed: V by 2 bases, J by 4 bases; bases unmatched to a gene: 3. The CDR3 has 14 amino acids, counting the end cysteine and phenylalanine. The only DNA kept is the CDR3, 42 bases in frame from the first base. The data were also submitted as part of a second study, on yellow fever vaccine responses in identical twins. The second paper states: The T cell response to vaccination in identical twins was reported by the authors to appear partly convergent and partly personalized. In the study, vaccine-responding T cell clones were precisely tracked in identical twins.

The sequence derives from a woman under 30 in good health. This receptor chain uses TRBV12-3 or TRBV12-4 and TRBJ2-3, with 7 junctional bases fitting TRBD2. The sequencing input was memory (CD45RO+) T cells sorted from blood. Explained via the paper, the cell subset or site label denotes: CD45RO+ enriched T cells. The CDR3 region: CASSLFAGADTQYF. The bases are TGTGCCAGCAGTTTATTCGCGGGGGCAGATACGCAGTATTTT.